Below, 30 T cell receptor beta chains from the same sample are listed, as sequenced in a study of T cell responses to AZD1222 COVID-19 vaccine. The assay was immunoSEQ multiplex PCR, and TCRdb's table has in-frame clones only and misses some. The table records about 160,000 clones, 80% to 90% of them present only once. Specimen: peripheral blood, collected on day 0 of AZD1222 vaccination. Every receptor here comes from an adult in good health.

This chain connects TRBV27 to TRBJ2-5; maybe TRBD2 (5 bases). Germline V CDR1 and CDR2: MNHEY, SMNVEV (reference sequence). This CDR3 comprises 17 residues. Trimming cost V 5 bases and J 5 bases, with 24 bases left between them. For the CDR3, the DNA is TGTGCCAGCAGTGCAGGCGCAGAATTCCTAGCTTCGGAGACCCAGTACTTC. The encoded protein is CASSAGAEFLASETQYF.

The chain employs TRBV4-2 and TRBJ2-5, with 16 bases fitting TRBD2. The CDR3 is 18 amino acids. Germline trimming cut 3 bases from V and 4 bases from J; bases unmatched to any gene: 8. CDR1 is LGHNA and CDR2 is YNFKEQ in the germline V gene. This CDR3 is CASSQAGLAGGLLETQYF. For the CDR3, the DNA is TGTGCCAGCAGCCAGGCGGGACTAGCGGGGGGGCTATTAGAGACCCAGTACTTC.

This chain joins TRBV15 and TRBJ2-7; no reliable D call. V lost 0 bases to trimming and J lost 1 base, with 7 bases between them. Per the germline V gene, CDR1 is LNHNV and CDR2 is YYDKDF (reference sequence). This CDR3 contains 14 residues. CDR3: CATSRDWQSYEQYV. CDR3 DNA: TGTGCCACCAGCAGAGATTGGCAGTCCTACGAGCAGTACGTC.

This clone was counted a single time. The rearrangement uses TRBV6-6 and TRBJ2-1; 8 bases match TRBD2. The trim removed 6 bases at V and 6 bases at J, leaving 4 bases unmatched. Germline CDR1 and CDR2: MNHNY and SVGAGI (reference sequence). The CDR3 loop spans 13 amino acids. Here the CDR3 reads CASRERGTNEQFF. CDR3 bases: TGTGCCAGCAGGGAGCGGGGGACCAATGAGCAGTTCTTC.

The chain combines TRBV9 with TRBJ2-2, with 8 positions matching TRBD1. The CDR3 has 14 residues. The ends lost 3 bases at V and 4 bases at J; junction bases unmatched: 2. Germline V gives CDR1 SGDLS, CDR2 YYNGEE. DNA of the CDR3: TGTGCCAGCAGCGAGACAGGGGCCACCGGGGAGCTGTTTTTT. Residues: CASSETGATGELFF. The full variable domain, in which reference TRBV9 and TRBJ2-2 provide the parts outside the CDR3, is DSGVTQTPKHLITATGQRVTLRCSPRSGDLSVYWYQQSLDQGLQFLIQYYNGEERAKGNILERFSAQQFPDLHSELNLSSLELGDSALYFCASSETGATGELFFGEGSRLTVL.

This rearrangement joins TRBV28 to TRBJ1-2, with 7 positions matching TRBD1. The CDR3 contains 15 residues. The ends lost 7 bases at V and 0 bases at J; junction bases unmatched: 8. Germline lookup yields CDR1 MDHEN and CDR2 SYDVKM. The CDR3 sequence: CASTGQTPSNYGYTF. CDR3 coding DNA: TGTGCCAGCACGGGACAGACCCCTTCTAACTATGGCTACACCTTC.

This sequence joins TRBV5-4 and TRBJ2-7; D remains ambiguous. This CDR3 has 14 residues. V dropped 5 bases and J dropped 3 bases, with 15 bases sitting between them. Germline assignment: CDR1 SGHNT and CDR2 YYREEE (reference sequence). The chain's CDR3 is CASSFGSESYEQYV. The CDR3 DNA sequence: TGTGCCAGCAGTTTTGGATCGGAAAGCTACGAGCAGTACGTC.

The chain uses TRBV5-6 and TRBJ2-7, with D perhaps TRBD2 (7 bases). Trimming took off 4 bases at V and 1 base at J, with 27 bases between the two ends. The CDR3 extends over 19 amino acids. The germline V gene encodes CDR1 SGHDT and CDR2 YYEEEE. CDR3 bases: TGTGCCAGCAGCAAGAACGAGGGGCGTGAGGGAGGGGGTTCCTACGAGCAGTACGTC. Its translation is CASSKNEGREGGGSYEQYV.

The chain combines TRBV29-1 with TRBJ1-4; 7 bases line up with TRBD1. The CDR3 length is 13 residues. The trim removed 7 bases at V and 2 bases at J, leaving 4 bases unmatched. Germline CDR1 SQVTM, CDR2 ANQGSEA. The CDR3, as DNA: TGCAGCGCCACGGGACAGACTAATGAAAAACTGTTTTTT. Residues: CSATGQTNEKLFF.

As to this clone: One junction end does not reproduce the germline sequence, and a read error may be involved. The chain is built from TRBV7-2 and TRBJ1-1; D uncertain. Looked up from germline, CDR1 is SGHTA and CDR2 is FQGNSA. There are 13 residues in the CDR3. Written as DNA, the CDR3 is TGTGCCAGCAGCTTAGGGCACAACAATGAAGCTTTCTTT. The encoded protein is CASSLGHNNEAFF.

The CDR3 sequence: CASSQDKTRDTQYF. The CDR3 DNA sequence: TGTGCCAGCAGCCAAGATAAGACTCGAGATACGCAGTATTTT. The gene calls are TRBV4-2 and TRBJ2-3, with no clear D. The CDR3 length is 14 residues. From germline, CDR1 is LGHNA and CDR2 YNFKEQ. The ends were cut back, 0 bases at V and 5 bases at J, with 9 bases in the middle.

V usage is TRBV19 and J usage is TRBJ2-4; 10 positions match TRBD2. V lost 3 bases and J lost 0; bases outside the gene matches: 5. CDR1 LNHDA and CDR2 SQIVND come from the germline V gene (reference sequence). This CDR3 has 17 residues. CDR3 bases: TGTGCCAGTAGTATCAGAGGACTAGCGGTAGCCAAAAACATTCAGTACTTC. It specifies CASSIRGLAVAKNIQYF.

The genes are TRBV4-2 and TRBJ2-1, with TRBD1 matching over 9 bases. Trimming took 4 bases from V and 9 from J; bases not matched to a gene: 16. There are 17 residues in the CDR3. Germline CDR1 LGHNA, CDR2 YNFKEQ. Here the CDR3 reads CASSPLKEGQGLGEQFF. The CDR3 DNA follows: TGTGCCAGCAGCCCCCTAAAAGAAGGACAGGGGCTCGGTGAGCAGTTCTTC.

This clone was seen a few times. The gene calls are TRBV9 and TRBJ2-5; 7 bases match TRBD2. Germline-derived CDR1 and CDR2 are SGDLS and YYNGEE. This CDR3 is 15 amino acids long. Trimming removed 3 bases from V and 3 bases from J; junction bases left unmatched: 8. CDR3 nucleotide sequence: TGTGCCAGCAGCGATTACCGGGACTACAAAGAGACCCAGTACTTC. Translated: CASSDYRDYKETQYF.

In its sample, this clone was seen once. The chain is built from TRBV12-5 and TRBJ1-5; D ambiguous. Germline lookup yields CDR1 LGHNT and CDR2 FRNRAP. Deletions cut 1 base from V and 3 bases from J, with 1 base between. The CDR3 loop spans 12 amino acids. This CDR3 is CASGLDNQPQHF. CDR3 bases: TGTGCTAGTGGTTTGGACAATCAGCCCCAGCATTTT.

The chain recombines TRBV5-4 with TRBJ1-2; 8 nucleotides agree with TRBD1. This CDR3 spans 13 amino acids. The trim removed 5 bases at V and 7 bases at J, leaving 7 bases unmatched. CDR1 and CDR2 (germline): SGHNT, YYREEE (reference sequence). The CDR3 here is CASSPDRAIGYTF. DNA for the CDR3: TGTGCCAGCAGTCCGGACAGGGCGATTGGCTACACCTTC.

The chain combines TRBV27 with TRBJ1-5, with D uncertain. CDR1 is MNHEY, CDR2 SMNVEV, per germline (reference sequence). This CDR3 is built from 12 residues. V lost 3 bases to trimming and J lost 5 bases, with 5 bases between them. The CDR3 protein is CASSFGDQPQHF. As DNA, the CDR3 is TGTGCCAGCAGTTTTGGTGATCAGCCCCAGCATTTT.

The CDR3 loop is CASSYPGSVSPLHF. The CDR3 nucleotides are TGTGCCAGCAGTTATCCAGGGTCGGTTTCACCCCTCCACTTT. The chain recombines TRBV6-5 with TRBJ1-6, with D tentatively TRBD1 (5 bases). The V end lost 3 bases, the J end lost 9 bases, and 12 bases lay between the germline ends. Germline V CDR1 and CDR2: MNHEY, SVGAGI. The CDR3 spans 14 residues.

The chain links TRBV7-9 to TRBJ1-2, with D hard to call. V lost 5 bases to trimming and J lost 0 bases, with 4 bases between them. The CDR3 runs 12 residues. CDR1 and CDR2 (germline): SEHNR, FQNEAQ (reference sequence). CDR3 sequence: CASSGTNYGYTF. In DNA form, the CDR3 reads TGTGCCAGCAGCGGGACTAACTATGGCTACACCTTC.

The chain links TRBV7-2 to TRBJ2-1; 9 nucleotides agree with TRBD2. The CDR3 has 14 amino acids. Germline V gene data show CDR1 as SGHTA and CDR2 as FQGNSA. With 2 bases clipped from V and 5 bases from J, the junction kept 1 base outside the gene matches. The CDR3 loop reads CASSLLAGNNEQFF. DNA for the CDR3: TGTGCCAGCAGCTTACTAGCGGGGAACAATGAGCAGTTCTTC.

The CDR3 sequence is CASETGTGNSPLHF. In DNA, the CDR3 is TGTGCCAGTGAAACCGGGACAGGAAATTCACCCCTCCACTTT. The chain links TRBV19 to TRBJ1-6; 8 bases line up with TRBD1. There are 14 residues in the CDR3. V was pared by 8 bases and J by 7 bases, with 7 bases of the junction left unmatched. Germline V lookup: CDR1 LNHDA, CDR2 SQIVND (reference sequence).

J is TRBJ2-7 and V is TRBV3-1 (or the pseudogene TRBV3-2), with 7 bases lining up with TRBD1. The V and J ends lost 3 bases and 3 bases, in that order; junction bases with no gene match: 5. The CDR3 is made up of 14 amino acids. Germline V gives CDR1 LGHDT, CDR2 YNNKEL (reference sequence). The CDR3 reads CASSQMDRHYEQYV. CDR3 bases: TGTGCCAGCAGCCAGATGGACAGGCACTACGAGCAGTACGTC.

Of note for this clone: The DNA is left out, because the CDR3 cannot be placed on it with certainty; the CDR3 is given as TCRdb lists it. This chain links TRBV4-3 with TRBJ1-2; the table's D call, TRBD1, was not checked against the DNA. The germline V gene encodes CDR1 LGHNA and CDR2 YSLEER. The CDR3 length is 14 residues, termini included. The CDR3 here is CASSQVGTGSFHTF.

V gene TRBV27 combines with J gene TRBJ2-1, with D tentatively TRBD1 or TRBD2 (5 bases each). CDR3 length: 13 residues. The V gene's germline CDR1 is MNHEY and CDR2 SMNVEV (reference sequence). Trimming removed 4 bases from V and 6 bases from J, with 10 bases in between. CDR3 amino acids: CASSSRGRNEQFF. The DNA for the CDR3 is TGTGCCAGCAGTTCAAGGGGACGCAATGAGCAGTTCTTC.

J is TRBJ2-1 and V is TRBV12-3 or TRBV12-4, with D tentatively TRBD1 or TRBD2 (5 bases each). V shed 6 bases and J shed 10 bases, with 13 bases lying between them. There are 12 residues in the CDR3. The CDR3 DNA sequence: TGTGCCAGCAGCTACTGGGGGAGCGAGCAGTTCTTC. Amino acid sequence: CASSYWGSEQFF.

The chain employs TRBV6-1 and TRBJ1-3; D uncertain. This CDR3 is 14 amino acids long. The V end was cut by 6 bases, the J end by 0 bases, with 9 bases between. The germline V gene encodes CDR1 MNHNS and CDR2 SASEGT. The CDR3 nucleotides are TGTGCCAGCAGATACAGCAGCTCTGGAAACACCATATATTTT. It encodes CASRYSSSGNTIYF.

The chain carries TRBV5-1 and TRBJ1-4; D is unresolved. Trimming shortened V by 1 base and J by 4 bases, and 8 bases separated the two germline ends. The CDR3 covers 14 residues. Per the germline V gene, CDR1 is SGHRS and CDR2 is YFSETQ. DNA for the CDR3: TGCGCCAGCAGCTTGAACAGCTTTAATGAAAAACTGTTTTTT. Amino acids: CASSLNSFNEKLFF.

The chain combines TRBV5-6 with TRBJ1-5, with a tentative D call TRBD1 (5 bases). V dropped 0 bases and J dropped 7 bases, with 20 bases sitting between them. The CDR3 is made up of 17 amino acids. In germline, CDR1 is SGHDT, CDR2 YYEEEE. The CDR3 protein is CASSLAAGGGSGQPQHF. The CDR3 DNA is TGTGCCAGCAGCTTGGCCGCAGGCGGGGGGAGCGGGCAGCCCCAGCATTTT.

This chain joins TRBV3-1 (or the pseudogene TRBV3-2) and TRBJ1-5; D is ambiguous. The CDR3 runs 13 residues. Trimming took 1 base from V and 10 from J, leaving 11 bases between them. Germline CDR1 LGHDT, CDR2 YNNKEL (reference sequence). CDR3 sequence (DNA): TGTGCCAGCAGCCAAGGCGGCCCCGGACCCCAGCATTTT. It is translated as CASSQGGPGPQHF.

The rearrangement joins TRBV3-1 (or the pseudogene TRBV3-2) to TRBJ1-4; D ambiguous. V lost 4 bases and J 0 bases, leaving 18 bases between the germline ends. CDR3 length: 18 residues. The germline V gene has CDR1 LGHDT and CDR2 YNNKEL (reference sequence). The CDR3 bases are TGTGCCAGCAGCCCACAACCGGGTGGAGGGTCAACTAATGAAAAACTGTTTTTT. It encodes CASSPQPGGGSTNEKLFF.